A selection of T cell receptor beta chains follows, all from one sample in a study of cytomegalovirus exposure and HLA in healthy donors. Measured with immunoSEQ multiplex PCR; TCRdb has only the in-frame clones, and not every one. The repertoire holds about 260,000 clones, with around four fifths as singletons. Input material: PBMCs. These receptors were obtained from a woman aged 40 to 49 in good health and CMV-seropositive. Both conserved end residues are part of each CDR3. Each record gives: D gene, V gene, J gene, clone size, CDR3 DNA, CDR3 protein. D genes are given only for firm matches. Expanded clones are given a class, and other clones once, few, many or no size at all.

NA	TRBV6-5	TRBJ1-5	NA	TGTGCCAGCAGACCACAGGGTTTGGGGAATCAGCCCCAGCATTTT	CASRPQGLGNQPQHF
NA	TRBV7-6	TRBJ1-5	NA	TGTGCCAGCAGCTCCCAGGGAGGGTCCGGGCAGCCCCAGCATTTT	CASSSQGGSGQPQHF
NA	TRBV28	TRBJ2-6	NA	TGTGCCAGCAGTTTGGCGTCCCTACAGGGTGGGGCCAACGTCCTGACTTTC	CASSLASLQGGANVLTF
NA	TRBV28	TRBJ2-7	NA	TGTGCCAGCAGATTGGGGGGACCGTACGAGCAGTACTTC	CASRLGGPYEQYF
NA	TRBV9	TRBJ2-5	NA	TGTGCCAGCAGCGTAGGACAGCAAGAGACCCAGTACTTC	CASSVGQQETQYF
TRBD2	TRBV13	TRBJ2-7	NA	TGTGCCAGCAGCTCCCAGCGGGAGGGCCTTTACGAGCAGTACTTC	CASSSQREGLYEQYF
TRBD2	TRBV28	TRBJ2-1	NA	TGTGCCAGCAGACTAGCGGGAGGCTCTCACAATGAGCAGTTCTTC	CASRLAGGSHNEQFF
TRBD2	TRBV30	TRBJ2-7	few	TGTGCCTGGAGTGTTAGCGGGAGGGCCAGGGACGAGCAGTACTTC	CAWSVSGRARDEQYF
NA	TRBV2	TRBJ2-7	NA	TGTGCCAGCAGGGGAACTAGCCTCTACGAGCAGTACTTC	CASRGTSLYEQYF
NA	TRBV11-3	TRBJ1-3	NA	TGTGCCAGCAGCTTCGGGGGAAACACCATATATTTT	CASSFGGNTIYF